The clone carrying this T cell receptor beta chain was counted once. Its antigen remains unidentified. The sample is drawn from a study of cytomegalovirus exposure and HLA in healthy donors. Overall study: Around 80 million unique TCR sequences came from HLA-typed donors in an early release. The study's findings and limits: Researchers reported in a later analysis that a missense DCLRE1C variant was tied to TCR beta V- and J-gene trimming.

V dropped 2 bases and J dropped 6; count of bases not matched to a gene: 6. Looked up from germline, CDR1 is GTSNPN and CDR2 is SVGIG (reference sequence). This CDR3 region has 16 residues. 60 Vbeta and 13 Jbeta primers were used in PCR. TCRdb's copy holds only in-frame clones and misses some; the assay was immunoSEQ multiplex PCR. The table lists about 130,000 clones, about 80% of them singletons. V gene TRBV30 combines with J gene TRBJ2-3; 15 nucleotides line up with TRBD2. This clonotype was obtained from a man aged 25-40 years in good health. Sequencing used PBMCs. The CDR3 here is CAWSRGLAGGPDTQYF. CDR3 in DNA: TGTGCCTGGAGTCGAGGACTAGCGGGAGGGCCTGATACGCAGTATTTT.